These T cell receptor beta chains were read from a single sample in a study of control samples from healthy donors and cancer patients. Method: immunoSEQ multiplex PCR; TCRdb's copy keeps in-frame clones and lacks some. This table holds about 160,000 clones, around 90% found once. The sample comprised blood. These receptors were obtained from a woman in her thirties in good health. Each CDR3 is given with its conserved first and last residue. D genes are given only for firm matches. Rows may omit the clone size; those that give it use once, few, many or a size class.

V	D	J	size	CDR3	DNA
TRBV5-1	NA	TRBJ2-7	NA	CASHWGPGAYEQYF	TGCGCCAGCCACTGGGGACCAGGAGCCTACGAGCAGTACTTC
TRBV3-1/TRBV3-2	NA	TRBJ1-3	NA	CASSQAGSGNTIYF	TGTGCCAGCAGCCAAGCAGGCTCTGGAAACACCATATATTTT
TRBV4-3	NA	TRBJ2-3	NA	CASSQDAQEHTDTQYF	TGCGCCAGCAGCCAAGACGCCCAGGAACACACAGATACGCAGTATTTT
TRBV30	NA	TRBJ2-7	NA	CAWSVGGWVDEQYF	TGTGCCTGGAGTGTCGGCGGGTGGGTAGACGAGCAGTACTTC
TRBV5-4	NA	TRBJ1-4	NA	CASSGGRTTNEKLFF	TGTGCCAGCAGCGGCGGACGGACAACTAATGAAAAACTGTTTTTT
TRBV6-2/TRBV6-3	TRBD2	TRBJ2-7	NA	CASSSFGRAGEQYF	TGTGCCAGCAGTTCTTTCGGGAGGGCAGGCGAGCAGTACTTC
TRBV7-9	NA	TRBJ1-5	NA	CASSSGWGQPQHF	TGTGCCAGCAGCTCCGGATGGGGGCAGCCCCAGCATTTT
TRBV28	NA	TRBJ2-7	NA	CATWDGRDSSYEQYF	TGTGCCACCTGGGACGGGCGGGATAGCTCCTACGAGCAGTACTTC
TRBV28	NA	TRBJ1-2	NA	CASESGAVQHYGYTF	TGTGCCAGCGAAAGCGGGGCAGTGCAGCACTATGGCTACACCTTC
TRBV27	TRBD1	TRBJ1-1	NA	CASSFRTGATEAFF	TGTGCCAGCAGTTTCCGGACAGGGGCCACTGAAGCTTTCTTT
TRBV28	NA	TRBJ2-5	NA	CASSLSRETQYF	TGTGCCAGCAGTTTATCCAGGGAGACCCAGTACTTC
TRBV28	TRBD2	TRBJ2-7	NA	CASSHERDPYEQYF	TGTGCCAGCAGCCACGAGCGGGATCCCTACGAGCAGTACTTC
TRBV6-5	TRBD1	TRBJ1-4	NA	CAVGGDSPGEKLFF	TGTGCCGTCGGCGGGGACAGTCCAGGTGAAAAACTGTTTTTT
TRBV9	NA	TRBJ1-3	NA	CASSADGHPGNTIYF	TGTGCCAGCAGCGCCGATGGACACCCTGGAAACACCATATATTTT
TRBV4-2	TRBD2	TRBJ2-1	few	CASSQDRTSVYNEQFF	TGTGCCAGCAGCCAAGACCGGACTAGCGTTTACAATGAGCAGTTCTTC
TRBV5-5	TRBD1	TRBJ2-7	NA	CASSWTGAGEQYF	TGTGCCAGCAGCTGGACAGGGGCCGGTGAGCAGTACTTC
TRBV9	TRBD1	TRBJ1-2	NA	CASSGHGQDYGYTF	TGTGCCAGCAGCGGGCATGGACAGGACTATGGCTACACCTTC
TRBV7-3	TRBD2	TRBJ2-2	NA	CASSSWGLAGTGELFF	TGTGCCAGCAGCTCATGGGGACTAGCGGGCACCGGGGAGCTGTTTTTT
TRBV6-5	NA	TRBJ1-5	NA	CASSRDAQPHQPQHF	TGTGCCAGCTCACGGGACGCACAACCCCATCAGCCCCAGCATTTT
TRBV23-1	TRBD1	TRBJ2-1	NA	CASLFRWGRGRRFNEQFF	TGCGCCAGCTTATTTCGTTGGGGCAGGGGGCGCCGCTTCAATGAGCAGTTCTTC
TRBV16	NA	TRBJ2-7	once	CASNPRRTGTGDEQYF	TGTGCCAGCAATCCCCGCAGAACAGGGACGGGAGACGAGCAGTACTTC
TRBV10-3	TRBD1	TRBJ1-2	NA	CAITPDRGPYGYTF	TGTGCCATCACCCCGGACAGGGGGCCCTACGGCTACACCTTC
TRBV9	NA	TRBJ1-2	NA	CASSVAHNYGYTF	TGTGCCAGCAGCGTTGCACACAACTATGGCTACACCTTC
TRBV5-4	TRBD2	TRBJ2-5	NA	CASSFRLAGEETQYF	TGTGCCAGCAGCTTCCGACTAGCGGGAGAAGAGACCCAGTACTTC
TRBV10-3	NA	TRBJ1-5	NA	CAISESPGIYSNQPQHF	TGTGCCATCAGTGAGTCACCGGGAATTTATAGCAATCAGCCCCAGCATTTT
TRBV6-2/TRBV6-3	NA	TRBJ2-7	NA	CASSLVADYEQYF	TGTGCCAGCAGTTTAGTAGCGGACTACGAGCAGTACTTC
TRBV30	NA	TRBJ2-1	NA	CAWSVMVVDEQFF	TGTGCCTGGAGTGTAATGGTCGTGGATGAGCAGTTCTTC
TRBV2	TRBD2	TRBJ2-1	NA	CASMEGLAGGQEQFF	TGTGCCAGCATGGAGGGACTAGCGGGAGGGCAGGAGCAGTTCTTC
TRBV19	TRBD2	TRBJ2-7	NA	CASSTTSETYEQYF	TGTGCCAGTAGTACGACTAGCGAGACCTACGAGCAGTACTTC